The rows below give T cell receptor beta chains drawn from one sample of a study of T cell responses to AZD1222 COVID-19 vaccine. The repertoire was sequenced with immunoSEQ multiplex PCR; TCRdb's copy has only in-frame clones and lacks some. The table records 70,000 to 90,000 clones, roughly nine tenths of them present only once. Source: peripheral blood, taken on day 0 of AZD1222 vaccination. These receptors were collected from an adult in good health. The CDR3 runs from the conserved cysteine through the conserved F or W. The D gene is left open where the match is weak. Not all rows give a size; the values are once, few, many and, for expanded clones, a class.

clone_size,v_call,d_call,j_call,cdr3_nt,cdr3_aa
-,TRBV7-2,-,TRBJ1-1,TGTGCCAGCAGCTTAGCGGGTGTAACTGAAGCTTTCTTT,CASSLAGVTEAFF
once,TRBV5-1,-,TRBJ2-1,TGCGCCAGCAGCTTGGGACAGTTAATGAATGAGCAGTTCTTC,CASSLGQLMNEQFF
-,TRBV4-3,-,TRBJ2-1,TGCGCCAGCAGCCAAGATGGGAACAGATACAATGAGCAGTTCTTC,CASSQDGNRYNEQFF
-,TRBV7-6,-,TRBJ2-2,TGTGCCAGCAGCTTAGTGGCAGGGCTAGACACCGGGGAGCTGTTTTTT,CASSLVAGLDTGELFF
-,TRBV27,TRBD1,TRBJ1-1,TGTGCCAGCAGTTTAGGGGGCGTGGGTAAGGGGGCTTTCACTGAAGCTTTCTTT,CASSLGGVGKGAFTEAFF
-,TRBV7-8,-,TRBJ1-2,TGTGCCAGCAGCTTAGACGGGGGACTTTACTATGGCTACACCTTC,CASSLDGGLYYGYTF
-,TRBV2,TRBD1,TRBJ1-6,TGTGCCAGCAGTGGACAGGGAACCTATAATTCACCCCTCCACTTT,CASSGQGTYNSPLHF
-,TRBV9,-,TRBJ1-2,TGTGCCAGCAGCGCGTACAGGTCCCTTTGGGGCTACACCTTC,CASSAYRSLWGYTF
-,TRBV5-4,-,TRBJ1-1,TGTGCCAGCAGCTTTCAGGGAAGTCGGACTGAAGCTTTCTTT,CASSFQGSRTEAFF
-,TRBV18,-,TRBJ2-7,TGTGCCAGCTCACCAGCTTACTCCTACGAGCAGTACTTC,CASSPAYSYEQYF
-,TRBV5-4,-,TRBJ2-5,TGTGCCAGCAGCTTGGCAGAGACCCAGTACTTC,CASSLAETQYF
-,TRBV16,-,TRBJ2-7,TGTGCCAGCAGCCCCTTGTCAGCAGACAACTCCTACGAGCAGTACTTC,CASSPLSADNSYEQYF
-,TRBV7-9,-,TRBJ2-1,TGTGCCAGCAGCTCCCGGACTACCCGGCACAATGAGCAGTTCTTC,CASSSRTTRHNEQFF
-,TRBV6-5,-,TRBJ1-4,TGTGCCAGCAGTTACGAGGGTCGGGGGAAACTGTTTTTT,CASSYEGRGKLFF
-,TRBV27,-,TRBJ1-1,TGTGCCAGCAGTTTAACAGGGTCCACTGAAGCTTTCTTT,CASSLTGSTEAFF